This T cell receptor (beta chain) is drawn from a study of shared clonotypes between healthy human individuals. The CDR3 is made up of 13 amino acids. Germline CDR1 and CDR2: GTSNPN and SVGIG (reference sequence). V was pared by 0 bases and J by 8 bases, with 13 bases between. Sequenced by immunoSEQ multiplex PCR; TCRdb stores in-frame clones only, minus some. The sample lists roughly 2.2 million clones, less than 95% occurring once. The TCR originated in a man aged 18 to 30 in good health. Some clones in this sample may be carry-over from other donors' samples. This sequence joins TRBV30 and TRBJ1-2, with a possible D match to TRBD1 (5 bases). Material for sequencing was naive CD4+ T cells from PBMCs. Subset here: CD45RA+ positively selected. DNA of the CDR3: TGTGCCTGGAGTGTATCCAGGGAGCACGGCTACACCTTC. Translating it yields CAWSVSREHGYTF.